What follows is one TCR beta chain and its context. The data belong to a study of blood T cell repertoires in COVID-19. Enrollees, about 18 to 100 years old, lived in 24 US areas. The table came from immunoSEQ multiplex PCR; TCRdb's copy has only in-frame clones and leaves some out. This table holds hundreds of thousands of clones, more than 75% found once. The source material was PBMCs or T cells enriched from blood (not recorded which). The TCR comes from a woman aged 55-69 years in a cohort exposed to, infected with or recovered from COVID-19 (not recorded which).

The CDR3 region is CASSRLAGSYEQYF. The CDR3 DNA reads as TGTGCCAGCAGTAGACTAGCGGGAAGCTACGAGCAGTACTTC. The gene calls are TRBV28 and TRBJ2-7, with TRBD2 matching 11 bases. The CDR3 consists of 14 residues. The V gene's germline CDR1 is MDHEN and CDR2 SYDVKM. After removal of 5 bases from V and 3 bases from J, the junction contained 3 bases not matched to a gene.